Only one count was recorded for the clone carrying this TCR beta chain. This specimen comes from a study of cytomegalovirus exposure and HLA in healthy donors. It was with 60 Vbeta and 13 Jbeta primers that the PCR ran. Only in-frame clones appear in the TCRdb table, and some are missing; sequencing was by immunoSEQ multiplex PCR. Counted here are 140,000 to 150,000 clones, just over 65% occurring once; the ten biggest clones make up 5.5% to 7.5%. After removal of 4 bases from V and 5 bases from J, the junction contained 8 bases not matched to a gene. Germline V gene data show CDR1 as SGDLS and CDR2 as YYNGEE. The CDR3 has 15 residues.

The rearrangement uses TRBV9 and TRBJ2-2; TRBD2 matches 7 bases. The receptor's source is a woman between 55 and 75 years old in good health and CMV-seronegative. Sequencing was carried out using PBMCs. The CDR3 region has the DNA TGTGCCAGCAGCCCTCGGGGTAGCGGGACCGGGGAGCTGTTTTTT. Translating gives CASSPRGSGTGELFF.